A selection of T cell receptor beta chains follows, all from one sample in a study of cytomegalovirus exposure and HLA in healthy donors. The repertoire was sequenced with immunoSEQ multiplex PCR; TCRdb's copy has only in-frame clones and lacks some. Of some 170,000 clones listed, approximately 80% are singletons. Sequencing was done on a sample of PBMCs. Source of these receptors: a man aged 18 to 35 in good health and CMV-seropositive. The CDR3 runs from the conserved cysteine through the conserved F or W. Each record gives: J gene, D gene, V gene, clone size, CDR3 protein, CDR3 DNA. D genes are given only for firm matches. Where a row states a size, it is once, few, many or the class of an expanded clone; other rows omit it.

TRBJ1-3	.	TRBV10-3	once	CATGQNSGNTIYF	TGTGCCACCGGACAGAACTCTGGAAACACCATATATTTT
TRBJ2-7	TRBD1	TRBV9	.	CASSHDVGLITGDEQYF	TGTGCCAGCAGCCACGACGTAGGCCTAATCACAGGGGACGAGCAGTACTTC
TRBJ2-3	.	TRBV13	.	CASSWATRPTDTQYF	TGTGCCAGCAGCTGGGCCACCCGGCCGACAGATACGCAGTATTTT
TRBJ1-2	TRBD1	TRBV6-1	.	CASTGDREAEGYTF	TGTGCCAGCACCGGGGACAGGGAGGCGGAGGGCTACACCTTC
TRBJ1-2	TRBD1	TRBV5-5	.	CASSVTGVGYGYTF	TGTGCCAGCAGCGTGACAGGGGTTGGCTATGGCTACACCTTC
TRBJ1-2	.	TRBV18	.	CASSPHYRGGGQGYTF	TGTGCCAGCTCACCACACTACCGGGGCGGGGGGCAGGGCTACACCTTC
TRBJ1-3	.	TRBV13	.	CASSLPISGNTIYF	TGTGCCAGCAGCCTACCGATCTCTGGAAACACCATATATTTT
TRBJ2-1	.	TRBV11-3	few	CASSLNFYNEQFF	TGTGCCAGCAGCTTAAACTTTTACAATGAGCAGTTCTTC
TRBJ2-1	TRBD2	TRBV30	.	CAWSVLAGGQFF	TGTGCCTGGAGTGTACTGGCGGGGGGGCAGTTCTTC
TRBJ2-5	.	TRBV7-9	.	CASSSGLNGETQYF	TGTGCCAGCAGCTCGGGACTGAATGGGGAGACCCAGTACTTC
TRBJ2-3	TRBD2	TRBV2	.	CASSELSLAGTDTQYF	TGTGCCAGCAGTGAATTGAGTCTAGCGGGCACAGATACGCAGTATTTT
TRBJ2-1	TRBD2	TRBV18	.	CASSPLRLAGDATNYNEQFF	TGTGCCAGCTCACCACTTCGTCTAGCGGGGGACGCTACCAACTACAATGAGCAGTTCTTC
TRBJ2-2	.	TRBV4-2	.	CASSQEMFGAENTGELFF	TGTGCCAGCAGCCAAGAAATGTTTGGGGCAGAAAACACCGGGGAGCTGTTTTTT
TRBJ2-5	TRBD1	TRBV6-5	.	CASSQGTGLRETQYF	TGTGCCAGCAGCCAAGGGACAGGGTTGAGAGAGACCCAGTACTTC
TRBJ2-1	.	TRBV6-5	few	CASSFWREIGNEQFF	TGTGCCAGCAGTTTCTGGAGGGAGATAGGGAATGAGCAGTTCTTC
TRBJ1-2	.	TRBV4-1	.	CASSHGVHRGNYGYTF	TGCGCCAGCAGCCATGGGGTCCATCGGGGGAACTATGGCTACACCTTC
TRBJ2-2	TRBD1	TRBV5-1	.	CASSSRWDRGLTGELFF	TGCGCCAGCAGCTCTCGTTGGGACAGGGGGCTCACCGGGGAGCTGTTTTTT
TRBJ2-5	TRBD1	TRBV30	.	CAWDRGPQETQYF	TGTGCCTGGGACAGGGGACCTCAAGAGACCCAGTACTTC
TRBJ1-2	TRBD1	TRBV7-9	.	CASSKTAGTGDGYTF	TGTGCCAGCAGCAAAACTGCGGGGACAGGGGATGGCTACACCTTC
TRBJ1-4	.	TRBV6-1	.	CASSELERVRLFF	TGTGCCAGCAGTGAATTAGAGCGGGTCAGACTGTTTTTT
TRBJ1-1	.	TRBV14	.	CASSPLRGFGVSPGTEAFF	TGTGCCAGCAGCCCCCTCCGGGGTTTTGGCGTTTCACCGGGGACTGAAGCTTTCTTT
TRBJ1-6	.	TRBV7-2	.	CASSLSSYNSPLHF	TGTGCCAGCAGCCTAAGCTCCTATAATTCACCCCTCCACTTT
TRBJ2-1	TRBD2	TRBV2	.	CASSPGLAVNEQFF	TGTGCCAGCAGCCCGGGACTAGCGGTAAATGAGCAGTTCTTC
TRBJ1-3	.	TRBV9	.	CASSEEGRSGNTIYF	TGTGCCAGCAGCGAGGAGGGGCGCTCTGGAAACACCATATATTTT
TRBJ2-7	TRBD2	TRBV27	once	CASSFGLVYEQYF	TGTGCCAGCAGTTTCGGACTAGTCTACGAGCAGTACTTC
TRBJ2-6	.	TRBV4-3	.	CASSQIVQQGFGANVLTF	TGCGCCAGCAGCCAAATCGTACAACAGGGCTTTGGGGCCAACGTCCTGACTTTC
TRBJ1-2	.	TRBV9	.	CASSVEKERDYGYTF	TGTGCCAGCAGCGTAGAAAAGGAGAGAGACTATGGCTACACCTTC
TRBJ2-1	.	TRBV18	.	CASSSYEPSNEQFF	TGTGCCAGCTCATCCTACGAACCGAGCAATGAGCAGTTCTTC
TRBJ2-7	TRBD2	TRBV5-1	.	CARKPNTVLTSGYYEQYF	TGCGCCAGGAAGCCCAATACCGTCTTGACTAGCGGGTACTACGAGCAGTACTTC
TRBJ1-2	.	TRBV6-6	.	CASTPANYGYTF	TGTGCCAGCACCCCAGCTAACTATGGCTACACCTTC
TRBJ2-2	.	TRBV19	.	CASSPVGPPRSAGELFF	TGTGCCAGTAGCCCTGTCGGCCCCCCGAGAAGCGCCGGGGAGCTGTTTTTT
TRBJ1-1	TRBD1	TRBV4-3	.	CASSLFLPDRVYTEAFF	TGCGCCAGCAGCCTCTTTTTACCCGACAGGGTATACACTGAAGCTTTCTTT
TRBJ1-1	.	TRBV6-4	.	CASSAIQGWDTEAFF	TGTGCCAGCAGCGCTATACAGGGTTGGGACACTGAAGCTTTCTTT
TRBJ1-5	TRBD1	TRBV7-2	once	CASSLDRPGGQPQHF	TGTGCCAGCAGCTTAGATCGGCCAGGGGGTCAGCCCCAGCATTTT
TRBJ2-5	.	TRBV5-1	.	CASSLAGRRETQYF	TGCGCCAGCAGCTTGGCCGGGAGAAGGGAGACCCAGTACTTC
TRBJ1-1	TRBD1	TRBV4-2	.	CASSQDWDRNTEAFF	TGTGCCAGCAGCCAAGATTGGGACAGGAACACTGAAGCTTTCTTT
TRBJ1-1	.	TRBV7-9	.	CASSLAPGMITEAFF	TGTGCCAGCAGCTTAGCCCCAGGGATGATCACTGAAGCTTTCTTT
TRBJ2-7	TRBD2	TRBV7-9	.	CASSMSGTSGYEQYF	TGTGCCAGCAGCATGTCCGGGACTAGCGGCTACGAGCAGTACTTC
TRBJ2-3	.	TRBV18	.	CASSPSELPDTQYF	TGTGCCAGCTCACCGTCAGAACTACCAGATACGCAGTATTTT
TRBJ1-2	.	TRBV6-5	.	CASSSRGGGYTF	TGTGCCAGCAGTTCCCGGGGGGGCGGCTACACCTTC
TRBJ2-7	.	TRBV15	.	CATSRDWGGQEYEQYF	TGTGCCACCAGCAGAGATTGGGGGGGACAGGAGTACGAGCAGTACTTC
TRBJ1-1	.	TRBV15	.	CATSRDTHYEAFF	TGTGCCACCAGCAGAGATACGCACTATGAAGCTTTCTTT
TRBJ2-3	.	TRBV4-3	.	CASSQDHREVDTQYF	TGCGCCAGCAGCCAAGACCACAGGGAAGTGGATACGCAGTATTTT
TRBJ1-4	TRBD1	TRBV5-1	.	CASSEDRGTNEKLFF	TGCGCCAGCAGCGAGGACAGGGGGACTAATGAAAAACTGTTTTTT
TRBJ2-6	TRBD2	TRBV5-5	.	CASSPGTSRFSGANVLTF	TGTGCCAGCAGTCCCGGGACTAGCCGATTCTCTGGGGCCAACGTCCTGACTTTC
TRBJ1-6	.	TRBV9	.	CASSAGTRNNSPLHF	TGTGCCAGCAGCGCTGGGACAAGAAATAATTCACCCCTCCACTTT